Listed here are 20 T cell receptor beta chains from one sample, sequenced in a study of cytomegalovirus exposure and HLA in healthy donors. Primers included in the PCR were 60 Vbeta and 13 Jbeta primers. Clones were read by immunoSEQ multiplex PCR, and TCRdb kept only the in-frame ones, dropping some. The sample records under 150,000 clones, over 60% being singletons. The specimen was PBMCs. These receptors all come from a female donor in good health and CMV-seropositive.

The rearrangement links TRBV5-6 to TRBJ1-2, with 8 positions matching TRBD1. The J segment lost 5 bases and the V segment lost 0 bases, leaving 6 bases of the junction unmatched. The CDR3 is made up of 15 amino acids. CDR1 is SGHDT, CDR2 YYEEEE, per germline. The CDR3 here is CASSLAQGAKYGYTF. Here the CDR3 DNA reads TGTGCCAGCAGCTTGGCTCAGGGGGCGAAATATGGCTACACCTTC.

The rearrangement uses TRBV7-9 and TRBJ1-5; TRBD1 matches 7 bases. Germline V gene sequence: CDR1 SEHNR, CDR2 FQNEAQ (reference sequence). V lost 3 bases to trimming and J lost 2 bases; unmatched junction nucleotides: 10. The CDR3 covers 17 residues. The CDR3 DNA reads TGTGCCAGCAGCTTGGGACAGAGAACCTTTCGCAATCAGCCCCAGCATTTT. It codes for CASSLGQRTFRNQPQHF.

This sequence joins TRBV9 and TRBJ1-2; 8 bases fit TRBD1. Germline CDR1 reads SGDLS; CDR2 reads YYNGEE. The CDR3 consists of 16 residues. The J segment lost 8 bases and the V segment lost 3 bases, leaving 15 bases of the junction unmatched. The CDR3 DNA reads as TGTGCCAGCAGCGAAGGAGGACAGGGTGTTTTCCGCGGCTACACCTTC. As protein: CASSEGGQGVFRGYTF.

The V and J genes are TRBV6-1 and TRBJ2-5, with TRBD2 matching over 8 bases. The germline V gene encodes CDR1 MNHNS and CDR2 SASEGT. Trimming cost V 8 bases and J 6 bases; bases outside gene matches: 11. CDR3 length: 14 residues. The CDR3 region is CASFVSGGEKTQYF. The DNA of the CDR3 is TGTGCCAGCTTCGTTTCGGGAGGGGAGAAGACCCAGTACTTC.

This clone was recorded a few times. The chain couples TRBV10-1 to TRBJ2-5; TRBD2 agrees at 12 bases. The CDR3 is made up of 15 amino acids. With 3 bases clipped from V and 5 bases from J, the junction kept 4 bases outside the gene matches. The germline gives CDR1 WNHNN, CDR2 SYGVQD (reference sequence). Here the CDR3 reads CASSDRLAGVETQYF. In nucleotides, the CDR3 is TGCGCCAGCAGTGATCGACTAGCGGGAGTGGAGACCCAGTACTTC.

The rearrangement uses TRBV30 and TRBJ2-4; 8 nucleotides match TRBD2. This CDR3 has 14 amino acids. Trimming removed 2 bases from V and 10 bases from J; junction bases left unmatched: 10. Germline V gene sequence: CDR1 GTSNPN, CDR2 SVGIG (reference sequence). DNA for the CDR3: TGTGCCTGGAGTCGCGGGGGGCGGGTTCGTATTCAGTACTTC. Protein product: CAWSRGGRVRIQYF. Full variable domain (outside the CDR3, taken from reference TRBV30 and TRBJ2-4): SQTIHQWPATLVQPVGSPLSLECTVEGTSNPNLYWYRQAAGRGLQLLFYSVGIGQISSEVPQNLSASRPQDRQFILSSKKLLLSDSGFYLCAWSRGGRVRIQYFGAGTRLSVL.

For the CDR3, the DNA is TGTGCCAGCAGCTCGCTAGCTATGGGGAGTCTCGATGGGAATGAAAAACTGTTTTTT. Amino acid sequence: CASSSLAMGSLDGNEKLFF. This chain connects TRBV5-6 to TRBJ1-4; D not resolved. The V end lost 3 bases, the J end lost 5 bases, and 26 bases lay between the germline ends. There are 19 residues in the CDR3. CDR1 and CDR2 (germline): SGHDT, YYEEEE.

The V and J genes are TRBV2 and TRBJ2-1; D is undetermined. The CDR3 loop spans 15 amino acids. Trimming cost V 4 bases and J 0 bases, with 10 bases left between them. Looked up from germline, CDR1 is SNHLY and CDR2 is FYNNEI. This CDR3 reads CASSVVIYSYNEQFF. CDR3 sequence (DNA): TGTGCCAGCAGTGTAGTAATATACTCCTACAATGAGCAGTTCTTC.

The chain combines TRBV5-4 with TRBJ2-1, with TRBD2 as a possible D gene (5 bases). The CDR3 has 14 residues. The germline gives CDR1 SGHNT, CDR2 YYREEE (reference sequence). The V end was cut by 4 bases, the J end by 15 bases, with 23 bases between. CDR3 in DNA: TGTGCCAGCAGCACCGAAGCGGACCTATTCGGGCGGTTCTTC. It translates to CASSTEADLFGRFF.

The chain employs TRBV6-1 and TRBJ1-5; 7 bases agree with TRBD1. The CDR3 is 15 amino acids. The V and J ends lost 1 base and 4 bases, in that order; junction bases with no gene match: 4. Germline values: CDR1 MNHNS, CDR2 SASEGT. CDR3 sequence: CASSEGQGTNQPQHF. The CDR3 DNA sequence: TGTGCCAGCAGTGAAGGACAGGGTACGAATCAGCCCCAGCATTTT.

This chain uses TRBV18 with TRBJ1-2; D unresolved. The CDR3 consists of 13 residues. Trimming stripped 3 bases from V and 3 bases from J, with 8 bases between. Germline V gene lookup returns CDR1 KGHSH and CDR2 LQKENI. The CDR3 nucleotides are TGTGCCAGCTCACCCGACACCCACTATGGCTACACCTTC. The encoded protein is CASSPDTHYGYTF.

CDR3 nucleotides: TGTGCCAGCAGCTTGTTACGACTAGCGAGCACAGATACGCAGTATTTT. Translation: CASSLLRLASTDTQYF. This sequence joins TRBV5-6 and TRBJ2-3; TRBD2 matches at 8 bases. V lost 1 base, J lost 0 bases, and 4 bases stayed unmatched. Germline values: CDR1 SGHDT, CDR2 YYEEEE. This CDR3 is built from 16 residues.

The chain recombines TRBV18 with TRBJ2-5; TRBD1 aligns across 8 bases. The CDR3 has 13 amino acids. The V segment lost 3 bases and the J segment 3 bases; nucleotides outside the gene matches: 0. Germline CDR1 reads KGHSH; CDR2 reads LQKENI. In DNA form, the CDR3 reads TGTGCCAGCTCACCGACAGGGGAAGAGACCCAGTACTTC. Amino acid sequence: CASSPTGEETQYF. Complete variable domain (other parts from reference TRBV18 and TRBJ2-5): NAGVMQNPRHLVRRRGQEARLRCSPMKGHSHVYWYRQLPEEGLKFMVYLQKENIIDESGMPKERFSAEFPKEGPSILRIQQVVRGDSAAYFCASSPTGEETQYFGPGTRLLVL.

The V call is TRBV9, the J call TRBJ1-1, with a possible D match to TRBD1 (6 bases). Trimming removed 0 bases at V and 3 bases at J, with 9 bases between. The CDR3 consists of 14 residues. Germline V lookup: CDR1 SGDLS, CDR2 YYNGEE. The CDR3 is CASSVGPGDTEAFF. For the CDR3, the DNA is TGTGCCAGCAGCGTAGGGCCAGGGGACACTGAAGCTTTCTTT.

CDR3 sequence: CASSPTTQGTGELFF. As DNA, the CDR3 is TGTGCCAGCAGCCCGACTACTCAGGGGACCGGGGAGCTGTTTTTT. The genes are TRBV7-3 and TRBJ2-2; tentative D call: TRBD1 (6 bases). Trimming removed 5 bases at V and 5 bases at J, with 15 bases between. Germline CDR1 and CDR2: SGHTA and FQGTGA. The CDR3 spans 15 residues.

This clone appeared a few times. This chain joins TRBV28 and TRBJ1-1; 7 bases align to TRBD1. The CDR3 extends over 14 amino acids. Germline CDR1 reads MDHEN; CDR2 reads SYDVKM. V was clipped by 6 bases and J by 1 base; unmatched bases: 5. The CDR3 DNA follows: TGTGCCAGCAGCGTAGGGGGCTCGAACACTGAAGCTTTCTTT. Translated: CASSVGGSNTEAFF.

The V gene is TRBV29-1, the J gene TRBJ2-5; D is uncertain. V was cut by 3 bases and J by 5 bases, with 16 bases left in between. This CDR3 spans 14 amino acids. Germline V gene data show CDR1 as SQVTM and CDR2 as ANQGSEA. This CDR3 reads CSVDLYEAVETQYF. DNA for the CDR3: TGCAGCGTTGACCTATATGAGGCAGTCGAGACCCAGTACTTC.

The rearrangement uses TRBV7-2 and TRBJ1-1; 7 bases map to TRBD1. V shed 7 bases, J shed 5 bases, and the junction held 10 bases outside the gene matches. CDR3 length: 14 residues. Germline V lookup: CDR1 SGHTA, CDR2 FQGNSA. CDR3 in DNA: TGTGCCAGCAAATGGGCAGGGGGGTCGACTGAAGCTTTCTTT. The encoded protein is CASKWAGGSTEAFF.

The chain recombines TRBV5-1 with TRBJ1-1, with TRBD1 as a possible D gene (6 bases). V lost 4 bases and J lost 3, with 16 bases in between. Germline lookup yields CDR1 SGHRS and CDR2 YFSETQ. The CDR3 is 15 residues long. CDR3 in amino acids: CASSPRGAGDTEAFF. CDR3 DNA: TGCGCCAGCAGCCCGCGTGGGGCAGGGGACACTGAAGCTTTCTTT.

The chain has TRBV10-3 and TRBJ2-3; TRBD2 matches 10 bases. J lost 4 bases, V lost 2 bases, and 15 bases had no gene match. The CDR3 runs to 19 residues. Germline CDR1 is ENHRY and CDR2 is SYGVKD. Here the CDR3 DNA reads TGTGCCATCAGTGAGGCAAGAACTTCTTCCGGGACTAGCGCAGATACGCAGTATTTT. Amino acids: CAISEARTSSGTSADTQYF.